This T cell receptor (beta chain) is drawn from a study of radiation and T cells in renal cell carcinoma. Study details: Nephrectomy followed 15 Gy stereotactic body radiation by 4 weeks. Notes on the study in general: In blood, top tumor clones expanded by 2 weeks, shrinking by 4.

TCRdb's table, derived via immunoSEQ multiplex PCR, lists solely in-frame clones and lacks some. Of 95,000 or so clones in the sample, 65% to 90% were seen once. On this clone: Its antigen is not known.

Time point: baseline pretreatment blood. Sample treatment: 15 Gy SBRT to primary tumor, nephrectomy 4 weeks later. Serial blood draws occurred at baseline and 2 and 4 weeks post-SBRT. Clear cell pathology was present in this patient's renal cell carcinoma. This specimen consisted of blood, obtained from a patient whose treatment included radiotherapy and nephrectomy. This TCR derives from a man aged 50 or older with renal cell carcinoma.

The CDR3: CASSPTTVRAGLSSEQYF. The CDR3 DNA is TGCGCCAGCAGCCCCACGACGGTTAGGGCGGGATTGTCGTCCGAGCAGTACTTC. The rearrangement joins TRBV5-1 to TRBJ2-7; tentatively, D is TRBD2 (6 bases). CDR1 is SGHRS, CDR2 YFSETQ, per germline. This CDR3 has 18 residues. V dropped 4 bases and J dropped 6 bases, with 29 bases sitting between them.